Described below is a single TCR beta chain sequence and its context. The antigen is unknown. The sample originates from a study of T cell responses to AZD1222 COVID-19 vaccine. Study-wide points: Per reports, nearly half of all spike-specific TCRs target regions that are unmutated in variants.

Assay: immunoSEQ multiplex PCR; the TCRdb copy retains only in-frame clones and omits some. The sample comprises about 84,000 clones, approximately 85% of which are singletons, and about 10% rests with the top ten. CDR1 and CDR2 from the germline V gene are SEHNR and FQNEAQ (reference sequence). J gave up 4 bases and V 5 bases, and 4 bases lay outside the gene matches. The CDR3 contains 16 residues. Whether given at about 4 or about 12 weeks, second doses were pooled. The sequenced sample was peripheral blood, obtained 28 days after the second AZD1222 dose. The clonotype was recovered from an adult who received the AZD1222 COVID-19 vaccine. The rearrangement joins TRBV7-9 to TRBJ2-2; 13 positions agree with TRBD2. The chain's CDR3 is CASSAGLAGSTGELFF. The CDR3 nucleotides read TGTGCCAGCAGCGCGGGACTAGCGGGGAGCACCGGGGAGCTGTTTTTT.